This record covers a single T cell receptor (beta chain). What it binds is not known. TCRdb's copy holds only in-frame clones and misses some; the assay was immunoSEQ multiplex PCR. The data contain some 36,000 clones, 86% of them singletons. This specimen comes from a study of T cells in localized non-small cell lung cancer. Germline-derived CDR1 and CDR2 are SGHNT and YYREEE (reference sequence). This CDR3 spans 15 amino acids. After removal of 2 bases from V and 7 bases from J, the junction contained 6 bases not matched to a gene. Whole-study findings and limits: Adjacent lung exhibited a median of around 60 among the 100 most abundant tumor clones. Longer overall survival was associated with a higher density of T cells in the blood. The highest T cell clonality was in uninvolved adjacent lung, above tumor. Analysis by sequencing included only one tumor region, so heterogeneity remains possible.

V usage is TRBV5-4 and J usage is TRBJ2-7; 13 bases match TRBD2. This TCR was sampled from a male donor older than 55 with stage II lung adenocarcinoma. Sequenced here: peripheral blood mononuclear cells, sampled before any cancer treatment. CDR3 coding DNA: TGTGCCAGCAGCTTTCCGGGACTAGCGGGGCATGAGCAGTACTTC. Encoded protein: CASSFPGLAGHEQYF.